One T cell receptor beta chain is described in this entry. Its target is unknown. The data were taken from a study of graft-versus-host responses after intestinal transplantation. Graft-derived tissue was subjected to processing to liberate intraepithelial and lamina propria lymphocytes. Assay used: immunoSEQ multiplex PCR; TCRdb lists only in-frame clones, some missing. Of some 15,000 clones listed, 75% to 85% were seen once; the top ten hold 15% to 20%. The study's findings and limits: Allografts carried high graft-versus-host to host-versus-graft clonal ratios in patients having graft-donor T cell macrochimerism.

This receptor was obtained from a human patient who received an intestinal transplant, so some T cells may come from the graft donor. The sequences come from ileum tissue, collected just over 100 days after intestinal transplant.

The CDR3 loop reads CASSSGLGYEQYF. The DNA of the CDR3 is TGTGCCAGCAGCTCAGGACTTGGCTACGAGCAGTACTTC. The genes are TRBV7-9 and TRBJ2-7, with TRBD2 as a possible D gene (5 bases). Germline V gene data show CDR1 as SEHNR and CDR2 as FQNEAQ (reference sequence). The CDR3 consists of 13 residues. The germline V and J ends were trimmed by 4 bases and 3 bases, with 10 bases remaining between them.